This TCR beta chain was sequenced in a study of blood T cell repertoires in COVID-19. Study as a whole: T cells, B-cell-depleted T cells, or PBMCs supplied cDNA or gDNA.

This CDR3 region has 16 residues. Repertoires were generated with immunoSEQ multiplex PCR, while TCRdb's copy carries only in-frame clones and drops some. The profile covers approximately 250,000 clones, with approximately 86% appearing a single time and roughly 5% taken by the ten largest. The TCR sequence derives from an older woman with COVID-19, enrolled during active disease. The V call is TRBV7-5, the J call TRBJ1-5; the tabulated D call, TRBD1, remains unverified against the DNA. TRBV7-5 is labeled a pseudogene. Sequenced sample: peripheral blood. CDR3 amino acids: CARSTRTGSQNQPQHF. DNA of the CDR3: TGTGCCAGAAGCACCCGGACAGGATCGCAGAATCAGCCCCAGCATTTT.